Below, 10 T cell receptor beta chains from the same sample are listed, as sequenced in a study of T-cell memory formation after mild COVID-19. Each CDR3 protein gets one entry after TCRdb re-called the 5' RACE reads with MiXCR. The profile shows over 250,000 distinct CDR3 sequences, roughly 15% of them singletons. Sequencing input: PBMCs or a T cell subset sorted from them (not recorded which). The receptors stem from a young man who had mild COVID-19 (a few samples of this study predate the infection). Cell type and time point are not known.

This clonotype has a count of ten or more. The rearrangement uses TRBV12-3 or TRBV12-4 and TRBJ2-5; no clear D gene. Trimming shortened V by 3 bases and J by 1 base, and 6 bases separated the two germline ends. This CDR3 spans 13 amino acids. CDR3 sequence reads: CASSFRGQETQYF. The CDR3 DNA is TGTGCCAGCAGTTTTCGTGGCCAAGAGACCCAGTACTTC.

This clonotype was picked up a small number of times. The V call is TRBV4-3, the J call TRBJ2-3, with 7 bases lining up with TRBD2. Germline CDR1 is LGHNA and CDR2 is YSLEER. This CDR3 region has 15 residues. The junction had 6 bases not matched to a gene; V was cut back by 3 bases and J by 3 bases. The chain's CDR3 is CASSQYRGGTDTQYF. As DNA, the CDR3 is TGCGCCAGCAGCCAGTACCGCGGGGGTACAGATACGCAGTATTTT.

This clonotype was observed a few times. The chain combines TRBV6-5 with TRBJ1-2, with D perhaps TRBD1 (5 bases). Germline assignment: CDR1 MNHEY and CDR2 SVGAGI. V was cut by 6 bases and J by 4 bases, with 15 bases left in between. This CDR3 has 14 amino acids. The CDR3 DNA follows: TGTGCCAGCAGACTGTTTCAGGGAGGCTATGGCTACACCTTC. It is translated as CASRLFQGGYGYTF.

V and J are TRBV6-2 or TRBV6-3 and TRBJ1-5, with D unclear. Deletions cut 0 bases from V and 7 bases from J, with 4 bases between. This CDR3 has 12 amino acids. Looked up from germline, CDR1 is MNHEY and CDR2 is SVGEGT. The CDR3 DNA is TGTGCCAGCAGTTACTCAAGCCAGCCCCAGCATTTT. The encoded protein is CASSYSSQPQHF.

The genes are TRBV10-3 and TRBJ2-5; a weak D match, TRBD2 (6 bases). Trimming cost V 1 base and J 5 bases, with 11 bases left between them. The CDR3 consists of 14 residues. The germline V gene has CDR1 ENHRY and CDR2 SYGVKD. DNA of the CDR3: TGTGCCATCAGTGAGTTGCGGGGAGAGGAGACCCAGTACTTC. As protein: CAISELRGEETQYF.

The rearrangement joins TRBV10-3 to TRBJ1-3; tentative D call: TRBD1 (5 bases). Trimming pared 11 bases from V and 0 bases from J, leaving 14 bases between. This CDR3 comprises 14 residues. From germline, CDR1 is ENHRY and CDR2 SYGVKD. CDR3 coding DNA: TGTGCCGGCTCAAGGGGCGACTCTGGAAACACCATATATTTT. Translated: CAGSRGDSGNTIYF.

V is TRBV9 and J is TRBJ2-4; D ambiguous. Germline V gives CDR1 SGDLS, CDR2 YYNGEE. V was pared by 4 bases and J by 8 bases, with 16 bases between. CDR3 length: 14 amino acids. CDR3 DNA: TGTGCCAGCAGCCCAATCATAGGTACCGACATTCAGTACTTC. Its protein product is CASSPIIGTDIQYF.

This clonotype came up many times. This sequence joins TRBV4-1 and TRBJ2-7; no clear D gene. The CDR3 runs 15 residues. CDR1 and CDR2 from the germline V gene are MGHRA and YSYEKL. V lost 1 base, J lost 7 bases, and 17 bases lay in between. The CDR3, as DNA: TGCGCCAGCAGCCAAGTTCAGGCGGCCTCTAATGAGCAGTACGTC. Translated, it gives CASSQVQAASNEQYV.

This clonotype has just a few counts. The chain employs TRBV6-2 or TRBV6-3 and TRBJ2-7; D possibly matches TRBD1 or TRBD2 (6 bases each). V was shortened by 7 bases and J by 1 base, with 17 bases between the two germline ends. This CDR3 comprises 15 residues. The V gene's germline CDR1 is MNHEY and CDR2 SVGEGT. CDR3 nucleotide sequence: TGTGCCAGCACGTACAGGGAGGTCGCGTCCTACGAGCAGTACTTC. Translation gives CASTYREVASYEQYF.

This clonotype was seen a few times. V usage is TRBV20-1 and J usage is TRBJ2-7; D unclear. From germline, CDR1 is DFQATT and CDR2 SNEGSKA (reference sequence). There are 12 residues in the CDR3. V was shortened by 0 bases and J by 3 bases, with 6 bases between the two germline ends. As DNA, the CDR3 is TGCAGTGCTAGAGACATTATCTACGAGCAGTACTTC. Amino acid sequence: CSARDIIYEQYF.